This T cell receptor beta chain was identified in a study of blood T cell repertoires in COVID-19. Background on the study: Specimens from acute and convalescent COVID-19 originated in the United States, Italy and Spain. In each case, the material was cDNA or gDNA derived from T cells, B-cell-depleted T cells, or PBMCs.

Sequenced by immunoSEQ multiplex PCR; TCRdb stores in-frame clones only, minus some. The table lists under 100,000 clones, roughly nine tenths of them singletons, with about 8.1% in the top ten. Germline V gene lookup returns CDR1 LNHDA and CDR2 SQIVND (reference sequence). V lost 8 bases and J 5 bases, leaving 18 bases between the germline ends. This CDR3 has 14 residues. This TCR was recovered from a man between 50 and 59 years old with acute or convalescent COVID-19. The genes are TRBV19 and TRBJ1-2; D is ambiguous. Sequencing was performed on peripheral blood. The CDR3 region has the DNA TGTGCCAGTTCTCCGAACCCTGACAAATATGGCTACACCTTC. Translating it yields CASSPNPDKYGYTF. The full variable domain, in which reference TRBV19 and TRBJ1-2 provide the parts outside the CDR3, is DGGITQSPKYLFRKEGQNVTLSCEQNLNHDAMYWYRQDPGQGLRLIYYSQIVNDFQKGDIAEGYSVSREKKESFPLTVTSAQKNPTAFYLCASSPNPDKYGYTFGSGTRLTVV.